Reported below is one TCR beta chain. The CDR3 consists of 16 residues. The germline CDR1 and CDR2 sequences are SGHRS and YFSETQ. The J segment lost 7 bases and the V segment lost 2 bases, leaving 7 bases of the junction unmatched. This sample stems from a study of blood T cell repertoires in COVID-19. Study details: From the United States, Italy and Spain came samples of acute and convalescent COVID-19.

TCRdb's table, derived via immunoSEQ multiplex PCR, lists solely in-frame clones and lacks some. The data show some 220,000 clones, roughly 84% seen once. The chain is built from TRBV5-1 and TRBJ1-4; 11 bases are shared with TRBD1. Sequenced: peripheral blood. This TCR was recovered from a woman in her twenties or thirties who had recovered from COVID-19. For the CDR3, the DNA is TGCGCCAGCAGCTTAGGGACAGGGGGTTCTAGTGAAAAACTGTTTTTT. This sequence encodes CASSLGTGGSSEKLFF.